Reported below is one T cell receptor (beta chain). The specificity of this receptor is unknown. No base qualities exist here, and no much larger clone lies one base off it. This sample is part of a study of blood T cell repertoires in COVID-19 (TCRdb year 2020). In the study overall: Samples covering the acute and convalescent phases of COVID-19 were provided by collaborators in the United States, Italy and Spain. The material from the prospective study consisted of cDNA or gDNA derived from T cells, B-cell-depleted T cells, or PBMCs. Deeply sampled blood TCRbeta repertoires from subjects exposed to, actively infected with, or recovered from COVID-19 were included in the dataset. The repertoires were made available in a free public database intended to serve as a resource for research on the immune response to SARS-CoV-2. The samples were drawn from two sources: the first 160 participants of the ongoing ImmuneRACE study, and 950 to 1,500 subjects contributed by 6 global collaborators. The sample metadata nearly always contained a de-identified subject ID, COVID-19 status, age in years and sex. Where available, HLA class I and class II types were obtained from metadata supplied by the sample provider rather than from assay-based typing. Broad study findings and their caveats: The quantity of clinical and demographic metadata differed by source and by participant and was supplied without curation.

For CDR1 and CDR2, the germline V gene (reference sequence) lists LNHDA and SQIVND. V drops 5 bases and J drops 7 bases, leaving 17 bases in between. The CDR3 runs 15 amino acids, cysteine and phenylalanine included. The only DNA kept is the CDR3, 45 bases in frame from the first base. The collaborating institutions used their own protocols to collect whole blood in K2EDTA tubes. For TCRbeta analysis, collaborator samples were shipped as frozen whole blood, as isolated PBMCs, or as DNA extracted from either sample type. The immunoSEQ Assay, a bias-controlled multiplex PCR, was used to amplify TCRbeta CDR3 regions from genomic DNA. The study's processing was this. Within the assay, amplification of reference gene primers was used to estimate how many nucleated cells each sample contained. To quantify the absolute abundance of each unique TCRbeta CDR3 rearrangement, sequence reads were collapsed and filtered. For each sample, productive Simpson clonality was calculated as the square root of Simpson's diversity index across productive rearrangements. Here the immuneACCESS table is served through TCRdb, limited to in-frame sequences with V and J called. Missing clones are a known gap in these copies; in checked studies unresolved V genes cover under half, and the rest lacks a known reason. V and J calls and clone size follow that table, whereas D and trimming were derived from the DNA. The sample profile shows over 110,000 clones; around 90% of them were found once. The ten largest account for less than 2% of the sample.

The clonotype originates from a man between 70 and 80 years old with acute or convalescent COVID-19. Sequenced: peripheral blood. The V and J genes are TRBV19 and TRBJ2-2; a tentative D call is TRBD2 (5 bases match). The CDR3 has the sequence CASSPRPEAIGELFF. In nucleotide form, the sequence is TGTGCCAGTAGTCCACGGCCGGAGGCGATCGGGGAGCTGTTTTTT.